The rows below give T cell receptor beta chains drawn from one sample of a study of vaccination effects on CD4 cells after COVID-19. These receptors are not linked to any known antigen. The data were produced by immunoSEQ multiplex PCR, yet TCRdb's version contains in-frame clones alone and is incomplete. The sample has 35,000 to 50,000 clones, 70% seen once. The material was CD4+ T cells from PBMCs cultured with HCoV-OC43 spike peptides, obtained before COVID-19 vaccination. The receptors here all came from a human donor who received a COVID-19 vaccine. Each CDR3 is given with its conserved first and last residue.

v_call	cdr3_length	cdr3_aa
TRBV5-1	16	CASSGKGTSTNYGYTF
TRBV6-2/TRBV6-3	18	CASSYSVRNSGNTGELFF
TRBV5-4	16	CASSLSHSGRINEQFF
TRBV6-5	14	CASSYSGLGDTQYF
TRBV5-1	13	CASSQPGSIEAFF
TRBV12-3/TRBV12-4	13	CASSLGPGTEAFF
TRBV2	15	CASRPSGESYNEQFF
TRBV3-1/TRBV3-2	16	CASSQVPDKSSYEQYF
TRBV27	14	CASSLRQGNYGYTF
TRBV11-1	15	CASSLMTGRANEQFF
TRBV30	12	CAWSDPGQPQHF
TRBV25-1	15	CASSEGQGRYYGYTF
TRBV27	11	CASSGGGGKHF
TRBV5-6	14	CASSLRDRGIGYTF
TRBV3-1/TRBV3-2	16	CASSHRTGGRWETQYF
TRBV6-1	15	CASSEDGTGLLSQHF
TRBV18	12	CASSAEMVEQFF
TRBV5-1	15	CASSSGRTMNTEAFF
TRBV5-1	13	CASSLEGGNGYTF
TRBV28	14	CASSLTAAKRPQHF
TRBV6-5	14	CASSYVSQGYGYTF
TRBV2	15	CASSAGGATYNEQFF
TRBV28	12	CASSPLQGLQFF
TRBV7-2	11	CASSLAAEAFF
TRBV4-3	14	CASSQDPTNEKLFF
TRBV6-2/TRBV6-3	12	CASSSGPPICHF
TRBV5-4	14	CASNRDSPNTEAFF
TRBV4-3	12	CASSPRGETQYF
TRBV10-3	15	CAISGRDSSQETQYF
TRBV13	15	CASSSGGPYQETQYF
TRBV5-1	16	CASSFRTGVSTDTQYF
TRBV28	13	CASTLTPNTEAFF
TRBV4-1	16	CASSQEVAGGRNEQFF
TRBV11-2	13	CASQQGPGYGYTF
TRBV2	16	CASSEAVLYGAYEQYF
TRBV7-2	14	CASSPPGLAVEQYF
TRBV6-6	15	CASTQAGGGGGEQFF
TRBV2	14	CASLPGRGNEKLFF
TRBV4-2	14	CASSPRDRVGEQYF
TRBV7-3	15	CASSSQASSYNEQFF
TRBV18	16	CASSAYGQGGGNTIYF
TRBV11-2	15	CASSLSRERTDTQYF